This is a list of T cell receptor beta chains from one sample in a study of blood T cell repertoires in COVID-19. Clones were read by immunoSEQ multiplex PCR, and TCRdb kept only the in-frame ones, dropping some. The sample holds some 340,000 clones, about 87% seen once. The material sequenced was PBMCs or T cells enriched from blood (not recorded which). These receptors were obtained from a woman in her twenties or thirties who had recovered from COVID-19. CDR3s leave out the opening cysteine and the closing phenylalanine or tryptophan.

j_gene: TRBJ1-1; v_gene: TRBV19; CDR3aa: ASKRGTRQRDTEAF
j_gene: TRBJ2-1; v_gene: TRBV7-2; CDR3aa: ASSWGQGYGNEQF
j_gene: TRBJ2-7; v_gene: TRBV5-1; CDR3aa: ASSLGGYEQY
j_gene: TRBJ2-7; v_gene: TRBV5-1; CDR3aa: ASSLGTGGPYEQY
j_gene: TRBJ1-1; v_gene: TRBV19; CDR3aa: ASTEQGNTEAF
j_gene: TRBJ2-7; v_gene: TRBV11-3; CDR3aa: ASSLGGGYEQY
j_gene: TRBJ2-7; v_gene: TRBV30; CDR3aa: ASAISPYEQY
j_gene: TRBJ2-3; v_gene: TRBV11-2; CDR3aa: ASSLDTPTDTQY
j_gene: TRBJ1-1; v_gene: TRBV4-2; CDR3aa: ASSPRDRGQDTEAF
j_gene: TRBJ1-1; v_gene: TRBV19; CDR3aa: ASSMARDSEAF
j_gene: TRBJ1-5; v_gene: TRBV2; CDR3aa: ASNQQDYSNQPQH
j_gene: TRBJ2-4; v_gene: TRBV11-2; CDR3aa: ASSSLTGGRIQY
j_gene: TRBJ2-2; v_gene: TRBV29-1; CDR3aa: SVTENTGELF
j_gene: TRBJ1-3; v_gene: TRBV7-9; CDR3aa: ASSLQGSGNTIY
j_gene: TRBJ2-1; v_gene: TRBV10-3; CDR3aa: AITPSERGRDNEQF
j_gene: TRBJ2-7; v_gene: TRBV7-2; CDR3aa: ASSLHPGGYEQY
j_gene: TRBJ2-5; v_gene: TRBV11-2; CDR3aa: ASSLGPAGETQY
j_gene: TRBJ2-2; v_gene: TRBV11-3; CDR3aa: ASSVGGRELF
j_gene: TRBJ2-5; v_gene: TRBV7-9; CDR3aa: ASSLGTGGKTQY
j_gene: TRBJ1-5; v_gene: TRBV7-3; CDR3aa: ASSRRGISNQPQH
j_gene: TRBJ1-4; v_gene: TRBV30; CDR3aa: ASKRDIYEKLF
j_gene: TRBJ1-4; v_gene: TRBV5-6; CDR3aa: ASSLNGYNEKLF
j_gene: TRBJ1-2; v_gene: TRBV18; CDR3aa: ASSPLIPQGYGYT
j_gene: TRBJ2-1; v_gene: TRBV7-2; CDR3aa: ASSLGRQGAGNEQF
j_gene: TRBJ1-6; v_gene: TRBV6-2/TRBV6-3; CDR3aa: ASSPWTGGNNSPLH
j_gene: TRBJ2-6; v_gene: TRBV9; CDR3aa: ASSVAGSGANVLT
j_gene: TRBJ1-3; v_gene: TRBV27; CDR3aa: ASSPDRGIFGNTIY
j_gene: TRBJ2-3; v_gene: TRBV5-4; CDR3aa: ASSPRGGTDTQY
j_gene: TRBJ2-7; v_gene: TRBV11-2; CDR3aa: ASSPRRVAGPYEQY